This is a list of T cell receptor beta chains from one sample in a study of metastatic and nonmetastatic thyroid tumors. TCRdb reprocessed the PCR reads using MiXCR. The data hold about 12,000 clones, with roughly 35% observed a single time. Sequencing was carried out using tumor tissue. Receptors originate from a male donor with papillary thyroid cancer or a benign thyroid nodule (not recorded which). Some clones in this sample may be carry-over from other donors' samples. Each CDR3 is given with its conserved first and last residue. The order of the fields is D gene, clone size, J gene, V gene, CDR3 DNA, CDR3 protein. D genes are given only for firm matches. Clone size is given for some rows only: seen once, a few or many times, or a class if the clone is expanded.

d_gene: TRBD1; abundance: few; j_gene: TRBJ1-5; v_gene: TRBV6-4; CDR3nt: TGTGCCAGCAGTTTCGGACAGGGGTACAATCAGCCCCAGCATTTT; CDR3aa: CASSFGQGYNQPQHF
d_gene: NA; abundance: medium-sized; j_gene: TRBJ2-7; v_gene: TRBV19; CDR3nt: TGTGCCAGTAGTATTGACAACAAAGGCGAGCAGTACTTC; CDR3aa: CASSIDNKGEQYF
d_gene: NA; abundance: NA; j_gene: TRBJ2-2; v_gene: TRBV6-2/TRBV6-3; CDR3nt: TGTGCCAGCAGTTACCCGACAGAACAGACCGGGGATCTGTTTTTT; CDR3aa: CASSYPTEQTGDLFF
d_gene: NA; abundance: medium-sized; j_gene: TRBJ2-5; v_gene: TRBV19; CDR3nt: TGTGCCAGTAGTATCAATGCGCGTAGTTGGGAGACCCAGTACTTC; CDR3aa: CASSINARSWETQYF
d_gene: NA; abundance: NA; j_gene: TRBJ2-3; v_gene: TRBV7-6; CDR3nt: TGTGCCAGCAGTTTAATACCCCTTATAACGGTTAGCACAGATACGCAGTATTTT; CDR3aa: CASSLIPLITVSTDTQYF
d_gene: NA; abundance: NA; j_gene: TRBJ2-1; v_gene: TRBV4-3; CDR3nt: TGCGCCAGCAGCCCTTCTGGGGGGGGCTACACCTACAATGAGCAGTTCTTC; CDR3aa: CASSPSGGGYTYNEQFF
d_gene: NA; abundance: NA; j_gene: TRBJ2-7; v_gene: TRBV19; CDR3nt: TGTGCCAGTAGCCGGGCGGGGGCTCGATTCACCTACGAGCAGTACTTC; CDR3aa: CASSRAGARFTYEQYF
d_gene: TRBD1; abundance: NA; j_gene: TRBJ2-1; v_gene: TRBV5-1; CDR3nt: TGCGCCAGCAAACCGGGACAGGGGCACGGGAATGAGCAGTTCTTC; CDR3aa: CASKPGQGHGNEQFF
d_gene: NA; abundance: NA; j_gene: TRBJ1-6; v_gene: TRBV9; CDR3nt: TGTGCCAGCAGCTCCCTGGAGGGGGGCTCCCTAGGCACACCCCTCCACTTT; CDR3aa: CASSSLEGGSLGTPLHF
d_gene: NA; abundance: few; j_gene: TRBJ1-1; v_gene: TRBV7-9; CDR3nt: TGTGCCAGCAGCTTAGACGGGGTTGAAGCTTTCTTT; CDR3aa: CASSLDGVEAFF
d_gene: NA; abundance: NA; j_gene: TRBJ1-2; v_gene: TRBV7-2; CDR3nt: TGTGCCAGCAGCTTAGTCGGGGATGGCTACACCTTC; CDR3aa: CASSLVGDGYTF
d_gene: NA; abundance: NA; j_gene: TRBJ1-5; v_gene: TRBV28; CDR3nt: TGTGCCAGCAGTCACAGCAATCAGCCCCAGCATTTT; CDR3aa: CASSHSNQPQHF
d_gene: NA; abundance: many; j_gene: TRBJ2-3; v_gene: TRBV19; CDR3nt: TGTGCCAGTACCCCGACATCTAGCACAGATACGCAGTATTTT; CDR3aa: CASTPTSSTDTQYF
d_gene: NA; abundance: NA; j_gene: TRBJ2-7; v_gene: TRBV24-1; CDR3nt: TGTGCCACCAGTGAGATCTACGAGCAGTACTTC; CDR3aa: CATSEIYEQYF
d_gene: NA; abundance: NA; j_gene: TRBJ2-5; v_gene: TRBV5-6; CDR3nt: TGTGCCAGCAGCCCCATCGCAGGGGACCAAGAGACCCAGTACTTC; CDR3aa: CASSPIAGDQETQYF
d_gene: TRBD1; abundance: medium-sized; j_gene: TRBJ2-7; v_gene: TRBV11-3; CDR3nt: TGTGCCAGCAGCCCTCGGGACAGTTCCTACGAGCAGTACTTC; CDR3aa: CASSPRDSSYEQYF
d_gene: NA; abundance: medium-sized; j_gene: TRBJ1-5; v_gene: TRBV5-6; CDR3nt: TGTGCCAGCAGCTTGGAGGGGGAGTATCCCCAGCATTTT; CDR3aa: CASSLEGEYPQHF
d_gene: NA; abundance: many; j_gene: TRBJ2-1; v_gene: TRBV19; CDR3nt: TGTGCCAGTAGTATACTAGCGCAATTCTACAATGAGCAGTTCTTC; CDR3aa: CASSILAQFYNEQFF
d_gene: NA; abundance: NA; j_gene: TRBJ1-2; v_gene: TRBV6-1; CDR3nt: TGTGCCAGCGCCCAGCAGGACTATGGCTACACCTTC; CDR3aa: CASAQQDYGYTF
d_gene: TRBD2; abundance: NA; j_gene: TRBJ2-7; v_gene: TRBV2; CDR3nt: TGTGCCAGCACTCACCCCGCCAGCGGGGGGGGCTACGAGCAGTACTTC; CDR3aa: CASTHPASGGGYEQYF
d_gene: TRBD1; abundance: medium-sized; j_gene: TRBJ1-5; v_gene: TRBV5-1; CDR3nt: TGCGCCAGCAGCCCGGGACAGCTCTTTAGCAATCAGCCCCAGCATTTT; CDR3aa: CASSPGQLFSNQPQHF
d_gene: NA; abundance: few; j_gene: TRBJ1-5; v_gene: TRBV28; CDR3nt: TGTGCCAGCAGTTTACCCGATTTGCCCCAGCATTTT; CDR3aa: CASSLPDLPQHF
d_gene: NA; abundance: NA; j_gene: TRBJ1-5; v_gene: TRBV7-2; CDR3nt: TGTGCCAGCAGCGACGGTAGCAATCAGCCCCAGCATTTT; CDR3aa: CASSDGSNQPQHF